This T cell receptor (beta chain) originates from a study of blood T cell repertoires in COVID-19. The overall study: Samples of COVID-19 (acute and convalescent) were obtained from the United States, Italy and Spain. The analysed material was cDNA or gDNA that came from T cells, B-cell-depleted T cells, or PBMCs.

The CDR3 has 13 amino acids. V lost 6 bases to trimming and J lost 3 bases; unmatched junction nucleotides: 2. Looked up from germline, CDR1 is LNHDA and CDR2 is SQIVND (reference sequence). Per the original methods: Reference gene primer amplification yielded estimated nucleated cell counts. This table comes from immunoSEQ multiplex PCR, and its TCRdb copy is limited to in-frame clones, with some not included. The D gene and trimming were derived from the DNA, and the V and J assignments and clone size from that table. The sample has about 250,000 clones; roughly 88% are singletons. The chain carries TRBV19 and TRBJ2-3; 8 bases are a match to TRBD1. The clonotype comes from a woman at least 80 years old with COVID-19, enrolled during active disease. The sample consisted of peripheral blood. The DNA of the CDR3 is TGTGCCAGTAGACGGACAGGGACAGATACGCAGTATTTT. Translation: CASRRTGTDTQYF.